Below, 28 T cell receptor beta chains from the same sample are listed, as sequenced in a study of tumor and adjacent non-tumor tissue in lung cancer. No cell sorting was done before RNA was extracted from the tissue. More than 3 cm separated this lung sample from the edge of the tumor. Three rounds of nested PCR, following a modified ARM-PCR protocol, produced the TCRbeta library. TCRdb ran MiXCR on the multiplex PCR reads and lists one entry per CDR3 protein. The profile shows some 80,000 distinct CDR3 sequences, 76% of them singletons. Source material: distant non-tumor lung tissue. These receptors were obtained from a man between 70 and 80 years old with non-small cell lung cancer.

On this clonotype: This likely comes from a read error, as the CDR3 has no conserved phenylalanine or tryptophan at its end. J is TRBJ2-7 and V is TRBV5-4; 9 bases line up with TRBD1. CDR1 SGHNT and CDR2 YYREEE come from the germline V gene (reference sequence). V was clipped by 9 bases and J by 5 bases; unmatched bases: 9. The CDR3 runs to 13 residues. The chain's CDR3 is CATSRDRDNEQYL. CDR3 coding DNA: TGTGCCACTTCGCGGGACAGGGACAACGAGCAGTACCTC.

The V and J genes are TRBV5-5 and TRBJ1-5; D unresolved. TRBJ2-3 matches the DNA end more closely, so the J call is doubtful. CDR1 SGHKS and CDR2 YYEKEE come from the germline V gene (reference sequence). The CDR3 sequence is 13 residues long. CDR3 protein: CVSSFDINQPQYF. Written as DNA, the CDR3 is TGTGTCAGTAGCTTCGACATCAATCAGCCCCAGTATTTT.

A word on this clonotype: The conserved phenylalanine or tryptophan is not found at the CDR3 terminus, so this likely reflects a read error. The genes are TRBV7-9 and TRBJ1-6, with D possibly TRBD1 on 6 matching bases. Per the germline V gene, CDR1 is SEHNR and CDR2 is FQNEAQ (reference sequence). This CDR3 region has 12 residues. The CDR3 loop reads CASSSRGSPLHL. DNA of the CDR3: TGTGCCAGCAGCAGCAGGGGTTCACCGCTCCACTTA.

This clonotype was counted once. This chain joins TRBV11-3 and TRBJ2-3; 7 bases are shared with TRBD2. Germline CDR1 SGHNT, CDR2 YENEEA. Germline trimming cut 7 bases from V and 15 bases from J; bases unmatched to any gene: 22. This CDR3 has 15 amino acids. The chain's CDR3 is CASTRREVSTDKYYF. The CDR3 DNA reads as TGTGCCAGCACACGTCGGGAGGTAAGCACAGATAAGTATTATTTT.

This clonotype was seen a handful of times. A much larger clonotype is one base distant, so this may be a read error. This chain links TRBV6-5 with TRBJ2-6; D is unresolved. Germline CDR1 and CDR2: MNHEY and SVGAGI. The CDR3 has 15 residues. V lost 5 bases, J lost 0 bases, and 8 bases lay in between. CDR3 bases: TGTGCCAGCAGTCACGACCACTCTGGGGCCAACGTCCTGACTTTC. Protein sequence: CASSHDHSGANVLTF.

Comment on this clonotype: A read error may account for a junction end that differs from germline. This chain links TRBV4-1 with TRBJ1-6, with D unclear. The CDR3 loop spans 18 amino acids. CDR1 and CDR2 (germline): MGHRA, YSYEKL. CDR3 coding DNA: TGCGCCAGCAGCCAAGGGATGAAAGCAAGCTCCTATAATTCACCACTCCACTTT. Translation gives CASSQGMKASSYNSPLHF.

This clonotype has a handful of counts. A read error is possible here, since a much larger clone lies one base away. This sequence joins TRBV6-1 and TRBJ1-2, with D unclear. The CDR3 covers 11 residues. CDR1 is MNHNS, CDR2 SASEGT, per germline. The CDR3 region has the DNA TGTGCCAGCTGGCAGAACTATGGCTACCCCTTC. As protein: CASWQNYGYPF.

This clonotype was observed a single time. The chain employs TRBV10-1 and TRBJ1-6; a weak D match, TRBD1 (5 bases). The CDR3 spans 13 residues. Looked up from germline, CDR1 is WNHNN and CDR2 is SYGVQD (reference sequence). V dropped 1 base and J dropped 14 bases, with 12 bases sitting between them. The CDR3 protein is CASSELWGDTLHF. CDR3 nucleotide sequence: TGCGCCAGCAGTGAGTTGTGGGGGGATACCCTCCACTTT.

The chain uses TRBV4-1 and TRBJ2-1, with D perhaps matching TRBD1 (6 bases). This CDR3 is 14 amino acids long. The germline CDR1 and CDR2 sequences are MGHRA and YSYEKL. V was pared by 0 bases and J by 9 bases, with 12 bases between. For the CDR3, the DNA is TGCGCCAGCAGCCAAGAGGGTGAGGGGGTTGAGCAGTTCTTC. Its protein product is CASSQEGEGVEQFF.

Details on this clonotype: The CDR3 end shows no conserved phenylalanine or tryptophan, and so a read error is likely. The chain recombines TRBV6-1 with TRBJ1-3; D is uncertain. Germline-derived CDR1 and CDR2 are MNHNS and SASEGT. This CDR3 is 15 amino acids long. For the CDR3, the DNA is TGTACCAGCAGTGAAGTTGAGAGTTCTGGAAACACCATATATCTT. It specifies CTSSEVESSGNTIYL.

About this clonotype itself: The junction departs from the called germline gene at one end, perhaps through a read error. CDR3 DNA sequence: TGTGCCAACAGCTTGGCCGTGGGAAACTTGCCCTACGATCAGTACTTC. Amino acids: CANSLAVGNLPYDQYF. The rearrangement uses TRBV5-4 and TRBJ2-7; D is undetermined. The CDR3 is made up of 16 amino acids. CDR1 SGHNT and CDR2 YYREEE come from the germline V gene (reference sequence).

The chain joins TRBV11-2 to TRBJ2-1, with TRBD1 matching 9 bases. The length of the CDR3 is 16 residues. Germline assignment: CDR1 SGHAT and CDR2 FQNNGV. Trimming removed 4 bases from V and 6 bases from J; junction bases left unmatched: 10. The CDR3 DNA follows: TGTGCCAGCAGCTCGGTCGGGACAGGGAATTTCAATGAGCAGTTCTTC. Its protein is CASSSVGTGNFNEQFF. Supplemented by reference TRBV11-2 and TRBJ2-1, the full variable domain reads EAGVAQSPRYKIIEKRQSVAFWCNPISGHATLYWYQQILGQGPKLLIQFQNNGVVDDSQLPKDRFSAERLKGVDSTLKIQPAKLEDSAVYLCASSSVGTGNFNEQFFGPGTRLTVL.

To note about this clonotype: The junction differs from germline at one of its ends, possibly a read error. The chain employs TRBV5-4 and TRBJ2-3, with 7 bases aligning to TRBD2. CDR1 and CDR2 from the germline V gene are SGHNT and YYREEE (reference sequence). The length of the CDR3 is 16 residues. The CDR3 here is CASSLEIAGRTHTQYF. In DNA, the CDR3 is TGTGCCAGCAGTTTGGAAATAGCGGGTCGCACGCATACGCAGTATTTT.

Points on this clonotype: This could be a read error, since a much larger clone is one nucleotide away. The rearrangement links TRBV12-3 or TRBV12-4 to TRBJ1-2; unclear D gene. There are 12 residues in the CDR3. The CDR3 spells CASSWGNYDYTF. The CDR3 nucleotides are TGTGCCAGCAGTTGGGGTAACTATGACTACACCTTC.

This clonotype was observed many times. This chain uses TRBV6-1 with TRBJ2-2, with unresolved D. The V gene lost 0 bases and the J gene lost 5 bases, with 7 bases spanning the gap. Germline CDR1 reads MNHNS; CDR2 reads SASEGT. This CDR3 spans 14 amino acids. CDR3 sequence (DNA): TGTGCCAGCAGTGAAGCGCGTGTGACCGGGGAGCTGTTTTTT. Translating gives CASSEARVTGELFF.

Comments on this clonotype: A read error may produce the germline difference seen at one junction end. The gene calls are TRBV29-1 and TRBJ1-1, with a tentative D call TRBD1 (5 bases). CDR1 is SQVTM, CDR2 ANQGSEA, per germline. The length of the CDR3 is 12 residues. In DNA form, the CDR3 reads TGCAGCGTTCAGGACACGGAAACTGAAGCTTTATTT. Its protein product is CSVQDTETEALF.

V and J are TRBV6-5 and TRBJ1-2, with D possibly being TRBD1 (6 bases). Trimming shortened V by 7 bases and J by 4 bases, and 19 bases separated the two germline ends. From germline, CDR1 is MNHEY and CDR2 SVGAGI. The CDR3 length is 15 residues. CDR3 loop: CASNVTGMGAYGYTF. CDR3 in DNA: TGTGCCAGCAATGTTACAGGGATGGGCGCCTATGGCTACACCTTC.

The count of this clonotype is one. One end of the junction varies from germline; a read error may be responsible. The CDR3 DNA is TGCAGTGCTGACTCGGACAGGGAGGAGAATCAGCCTCAGCATTTT. Its translation is CSADSDREENQPQHF. V and J are TRBV20-1 and TRBJ1-5; TRBD1 matches 8 bases. Germline-derived CDR1 and CDR2 are DFQATT and SNEGSKA (reference sequence). The CDR3 contains 15 residues.

Concerning this clonotype: The junction departs from germline at one end; a sequencing error may be responsible. The chain recombines TRBV28 with TRBJ1-2; D ambiguous. The CDR3 totals 15 residues. Per the germline V gene, CDR1 is MDHEN and CDR2 is SYDVKM. The CDR3 coding sequence is TGTACCAGCAGTACAATAAATAGACCCCACGGAGGTTACACCTTC. It encodes CTSSTINRPHGGYTF.

Comments on this clonotype: Germline is not matched at one junction end, which may reflect a read error. CDR3 sequence: CAGSPPGQGLMNTGELFF. CDR3 nucleotide sequence: TGCGCCGGCAGCCCGCCGGGACAGGGTTTGATGAACACCGGGGAGCTGTTTTTT. The chain employs TRBV5-4 and TRBJ2-2, with 9 bases matching TRBD1. This CDR3 contains 18 residues. Germline V CDR1 and CDR2: SGHNT, YYREEE (reference sequence).

This clonotype was recorded a few times. One end of the junction varies from germline; a read error may be responsible. The rearrangement links TRBV4-1 to TRBJ2-5; D ambiguous. The CDR3 has 15 amino acids. Germline-derived CDR1 and CDR2 are MGHRA and YSYEKL. The CDR3 sequence: CASSRVLQRKETQYF. CDR3 bases: TGCGCCAGTAGCCGAGTTCTTCAGCGCAAAGAGACCCAGTACTTC.

This chain uses TRBV7-9 with TRBJ1-6, with D possibly being TRBD1 (6 bases). Germline V gives CDR1 SEHNR, CDR2 FQNEAQ (reference sequence). CDR3 length equals 12 residues. Trimming removed 11 bases at V and 9 bases at J, with 14 bases between. This CDR3 reads CAGGNRASPLHF. For the CDR3, the DNA is TGTGCCGGCGGCAACAGGGCTTCACCCCTCCACTTT.

In regard to this clonotype: One end of the junction varies from germline; a read error may be responsible. The V and J genes are TRBV14 and TRBJ2-1; TRBD1 agrees at 8 bases. CDR3 length: 17 residues. Germline CDR1 SGHDN, CDR2 FVKESK. This chain's CDR3 is CASSHYSGTGLYNEQLF. In nucleotides, the CDR3 is TGTGCCAGCAGCCACTATAGTGGGACAGGACTTTACAATGAACAGTTATTC. Complete variable domain (other parts from reference TRBV14 and TRBJ2-1): EAGVTQFPSHSVIEKGQTVTLRCDPISGHDNLYWYRRVMGKEIKFLLHFVKESKQDESGMPNNRFLAERTGGTYSTLKVQPAELEDSGVYFCASSHYSGTGLYNEQLFGPGTRLTVL.

Remarks on this clonotype: A much bigger clone sits one base away, suggesting this may be a read error. The gene calls are TRBV6-2 or TRBV6-3 and TRBJ2-5; D is undetermined. The CDR3 has 15 amino acids. V lost 2 bases and J lost 0, with 10 bases in between. CDR1 and CDR2 (germline): MNHEY, SVGEGT. The CDR3 spells CASSYAGRDQETQYF. The CDR3, as DNA: TGTGCCAGCAGTTACGCCGGACGGGACCAAGAGACCCAGTACTTC.

V and J are TRBV6-5 and TRBJ1-2; 8 nucleotides align to TRBD1. CDR1 and CDR2 from the germline V gene are MNHEY and SVGAGI. The V gene end was trimmed by 8 bases and the J gene end by 11 bases; junction bases not matched to a gene: 7. The CDR3 extends over 11 amino acids. The CDR3 reads CASGTGGCYTF. The CDR3 coding sequence is TGTGCCAGCGGGACAGGAGGCTGTTACACCTTC.

V is TRBV2 and J is TRBJ1-4; D possibly corresponds to TRBD1 (6 bases). Germline CDR1 and CDR2: SNHLY and FYNNEI. This CDR3 has 15 residues. V was trimmed by 10 bases and J by 6 bases, leaving 21 bases between them. The CDR3 is CANRTGTSWDEKLFF. The CDR3 region has the DNA TGTGCCAACAGAACAGGGACGTCATGGGATGAAAAACTGTTTTTT.

With regard to this clonotype: This may be a read error, as it is one base from a much larger clone. This chain links TRBV4-1 with TRBJ1-4; TRBD1 matches 7 bases. Germline CDR1 is MGHRA and CDR2 is YSYEKL. The CDR3 is 15 residues long. The CDR3 loop reads CASRQDRVGGEKLFF. The CDR3 DNA reads TGCGCCAGCAGACAAGATCGGGTAGGGGGCGAAAAACTGTTTTTT.

This clonotype appeared a single time. An end of the junction does not agree with germline; a read error may underlie this. The V call is TRBV11-2, the J call TRBJ2-2; TRBD1 agrees at 7 bases. The CDR3 has 16 amino acids. CDR1 SGHAT and CDR2 FQNNGV come from the germline V gene. In nucleotides, the CDR3 is TGTGCCAGCATCTTAGTGGGCACAGGGGTTTCAGGTGAGCTGTTTTTT. Its protein is CASILVGTGVSGELFF. The whole variable domain, remainder taken from reference TRBV11-2 and TRBJ2-2, is EAGVAQSPRYKIIEKRQSVAFWCNPISGHATLYWYQQILGQGPKLLIQFQNNGVVDDSQLPKDRFSAERLKGVDSTLKIQPAKLEDSAVYLCASILVGTGVSGELFFGEGSRLTVL.